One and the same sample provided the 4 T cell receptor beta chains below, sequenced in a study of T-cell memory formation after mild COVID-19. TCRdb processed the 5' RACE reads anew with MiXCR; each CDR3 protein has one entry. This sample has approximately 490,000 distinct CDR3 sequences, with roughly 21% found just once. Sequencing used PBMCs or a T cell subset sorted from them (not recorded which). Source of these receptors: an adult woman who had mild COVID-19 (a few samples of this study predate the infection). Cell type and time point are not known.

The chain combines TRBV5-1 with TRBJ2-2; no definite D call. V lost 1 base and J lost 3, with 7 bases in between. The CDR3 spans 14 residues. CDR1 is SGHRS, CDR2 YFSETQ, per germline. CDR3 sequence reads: CASSLSGDTGELFF. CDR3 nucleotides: TGCGCCAGCAGCTTGTCTGGTGACACCGGGGAGCTGTTTTTT.

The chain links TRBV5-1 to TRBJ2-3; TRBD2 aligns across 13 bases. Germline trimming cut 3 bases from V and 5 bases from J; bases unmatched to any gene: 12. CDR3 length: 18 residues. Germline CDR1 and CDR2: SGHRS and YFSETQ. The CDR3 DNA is TGCGCCAGCAGCTCCCCCCCGGGACTAGCGGGATTGGTAGATACGCAGTATTTT. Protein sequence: CASSSPPGLAGLVDTQYF.

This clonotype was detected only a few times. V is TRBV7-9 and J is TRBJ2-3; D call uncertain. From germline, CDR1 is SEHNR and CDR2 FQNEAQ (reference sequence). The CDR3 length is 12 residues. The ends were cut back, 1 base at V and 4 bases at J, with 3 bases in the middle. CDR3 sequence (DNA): TGTGCCAGCAGCTTAGACCCAGATACGCAGTATTTT. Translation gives CASSLDPDTQYF.

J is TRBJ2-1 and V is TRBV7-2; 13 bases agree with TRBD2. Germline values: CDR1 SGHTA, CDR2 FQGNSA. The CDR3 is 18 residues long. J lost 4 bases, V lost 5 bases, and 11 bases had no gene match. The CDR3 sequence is CASSPGLAGAGGYNEQFF. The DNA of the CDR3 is TGTGCCAGCAGCCCCGGACTAGCGGGAGCCGGGGGATACAATGAGCAGTTCTTC.